This is a list of T cell receptor beta chains from one sample in a study of cytomegalovirus exposure and HLA in healthy donors. Repertoires were generated with immunoSEQ multiplex PCR, while TCRdb's copy carries only in-frame clones and drops some. Altogether about 190,000 clones are present, over 60% being singletons, with the ten largest covering 1.1%. The sequenced material came from PBMCs. The receptors come from a woman aged 40 to 50 in good health and CMV-seronegative. The CDR3 runs from the conserved cysteine through the conserved F or W. The D gene is left open where the match is weak. Not all rows give a size; the values are once, few, many and, for expanded clones, a class.

v_call,d_call,clone_size,j_call,cdr3_nt,cdr3_aa
TRBV4-2,TRBD1,NA,TRBJ2-2,TGTGCCAGCAGCCGATTACAGGGGGCGATCGCCGGGGAGCTGTTTTTT,CASSRLQGAIAGELFF
TRBV5-4,NA,NA,TRBJ1-2,TGTGCCAGCAGCTTGGTGGAGGGGCACTATGGCTACACCTTC,CASSLVEGHYGYTF
TRBV10-1,NA,NA,TRBJ2-3,TGCGCCAGCAGTCCCTCGAGGCGGGATCCTGGAGGGACAGATACGCAGTATTTT,CASSPSRRDPGGTDTQYF
TRBV28,TRBD1,once,TRBJ2-7,TGTGCCAGCAGTCCGGGACAGTACGAGCAGTACTTC,CASSPGQYEQYF
TRBV9,TRBD1,NA,TRBJ1-1,TGTGCCAGCAGCGCGACACCGGGACAGGGTGCTAGGGCTTTCTTT,CASSATPGQGARAFF
TRBV11-3,NA,NA,TRBJ2-3,TGTGCCAGCAGCGCCCGGGACACCACAGATACGCAGTATTTT,CASSARDTTDTQYF
TRBV30,NA,few,TRBJ2-5,TGTGCCTGGAACGCGCTGACAGGCCAAGAGACCCAGTACTTC,CAWNALTGQETQYF
TRBV2,NA,NA,TRBJ1-2,TGTGCCAGCGCAGTTCGGGATGGCTACACCTTC,CASAVRDGYTF
TRBV19,TRBD1,NA,TRBJ1-5,TGTGCCAGTAGTGGGTGGGCAGGGGGAAGCAATCAGCCCCAGCATTTT,CASSGWAGGSNQPQHF
TRBV11-3,TRBD2,NA,TRBJ2-1,TGTGCCAGCAGCAAGGGACTAGCGGGAGCTGCGAATGAGCAGTTCTTC,CASSKGLAGAANEQFF
TRBV7-9,NA,NA,TRBJ2-3,TGTGCCAGCAGCCTCAGGGGTGGCAGCACAGATACGCAGTATTTT,CASSLRGGSTDTQYF
TRBV7-3,TRBD2,NA,TRBJ2-7,TGTGCCAGCAGCGCCTGGGGGACTAGCGGGCCCAACGAGCAGTACTTC,CASSAWGTSGPNEQYF
TRBV2,NA,NA,TRBJ1-2,TGTGCCAGCACCCCTGAGGAGGGGAACTATGGCTACACCTTC,CASTPEEGNYGYTF
TRBV11-3,TRBD2,NA,TRBJ2-5,TGTGCCAGCAGCTTAGGCGGGAGGGTAGAAGAGACCCAGTACTTC,CASSLGGRVEETQYF